The present entry profiles one T cell receptor beta chain with its context. This record comes from a study of blood T cell repertoires in COVID-19. Study-level information: Researchers got acute and convalescent COVID-19 samples from the United States, Italy and Spain. T cells, B-cell-depleted T cells, or PBMCs supplied cDNA or gDNA.

Under the authors' procedure: Counts of nucleated cells, estimated from reference gene primer amplification, were obtained. Here immunoSEQ multiplex PCR was the method, and the copy in TCRdb shows in-frame clones only, minus some. Clone size and the V and J calls come from that table; the DNA yielded D and trimming. The sample lists roughly 160,000 clones, 86% occurring once. The source material was peripheral blood. This TCR was sampled from a man aged 18 to 30 with acute or convalescent COVID-19.

CDR3 sequence (DNA): TGCGCCAGCAGCTCCAGTCGGGGGGCAACTGAAGCTTTCTTT. Encoded protein: CASSSSRGATEAFF. J is TRBJ1-1 and V is TRBV5-1, with D possibly matching TRBD1 (6 bases). The CDR3 sequence is 14 residues long. In germline, CDR1 is SGHRS, CDR2 YFSETQ. Trimming cost V 3 bases and J 5 bases, with 14 bases left between them. Full variable domain (missing parts from reference TRBV5-1 and TRBJ1-1): KAGVTQTPRYLIKTRGQQVTLSCSPISGHRSVSWYQQTPGQGLQFLFEYFSETQRNKGNFPGRFSGRQFSNSRSEMNVSTLELGDSALYLCASSSSRGATEAFFGQGTRLTVV.